This T cell receptor (beta chain) came from a study of shared clonotypes between healthy human individuals. Sorted-subset replicate PCRs used about 200 ng DNA, some 33,000 T cell genomes. The repertoire was sequenced with immunoSEQ multiplex PCR; TCRdb's copy has only in-frame clones and lacks some. This table has about 2,100,000 clones, about 92% appearing once. As defined, naive CD8 cells were CD45RO-negative and positively selected for CCR7, with terminally differentiated effector memory CD45RA+ cells excluded. The ends were cut back, 1 base at V and 8 bases at J, with 6 bases in the middle. The CDR3 sequence is 12 residues long. Germline CDR1 and CDR2: MNHNY and SVGAGI (reference sequence).

The origin of this receptor is a man younger than 35 in good health. Some clones in this sample may be carry-over from other donors' samples. This sequence joins TRBV6-6 and TRBJ2-1; D is possibly TRBD2 (5 bases). Sequenced material: naive CD8+ T cells from PBMCs. CDR3: CASSYLAYEQFF. For the CDR3, the DNA is TGTGCCAGCAGTTACTTAGCGTATGAGCAGTTCTTC.